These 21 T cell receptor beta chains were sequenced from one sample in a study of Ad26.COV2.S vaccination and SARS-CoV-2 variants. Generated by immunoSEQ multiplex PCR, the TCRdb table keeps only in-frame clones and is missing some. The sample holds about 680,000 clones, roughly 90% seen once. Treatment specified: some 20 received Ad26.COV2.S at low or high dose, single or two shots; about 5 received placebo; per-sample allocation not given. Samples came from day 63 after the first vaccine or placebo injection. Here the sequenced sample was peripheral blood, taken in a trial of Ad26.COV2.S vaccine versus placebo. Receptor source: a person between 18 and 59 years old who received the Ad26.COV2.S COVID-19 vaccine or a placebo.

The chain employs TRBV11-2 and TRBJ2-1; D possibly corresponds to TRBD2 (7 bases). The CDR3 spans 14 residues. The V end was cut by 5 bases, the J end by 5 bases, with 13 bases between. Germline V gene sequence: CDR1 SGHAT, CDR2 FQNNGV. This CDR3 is CASSPQGGHNEQFF. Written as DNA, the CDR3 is TGTGCCAGCAGCCCACAGGGAGGGCACAATGAGCAGTTCTTC.

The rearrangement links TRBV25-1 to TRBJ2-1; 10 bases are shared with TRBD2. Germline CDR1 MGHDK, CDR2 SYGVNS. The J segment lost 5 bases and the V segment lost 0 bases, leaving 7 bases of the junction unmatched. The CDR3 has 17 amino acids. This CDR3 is CASSEYFLAGENNEQFF. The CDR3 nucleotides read TGTGCCAGCAGTGAATATTTCCTAGCGGGAGAAAACAATGAGCAGTTCTTC.

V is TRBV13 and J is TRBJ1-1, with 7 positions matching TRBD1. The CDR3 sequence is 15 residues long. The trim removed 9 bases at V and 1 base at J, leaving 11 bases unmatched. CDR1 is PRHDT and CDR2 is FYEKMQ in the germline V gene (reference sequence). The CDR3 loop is CASRTLGQQNTEAFF. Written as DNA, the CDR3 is TGTGCCAGTCGGACACTGGGACAGCAGAACACTGAAGCTTTCTTT. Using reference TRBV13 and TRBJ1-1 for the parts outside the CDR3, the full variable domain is AAGVIQSPRHLIKEKRETATLKCYPIPRHDTVYWYQQGPGQDPQFLISFYEKMQSDKGSIPDRFSAQQFSDYHSELNMSSLELGDSALYFCASRTLGQQNTEAFFGQGTRLTVV.

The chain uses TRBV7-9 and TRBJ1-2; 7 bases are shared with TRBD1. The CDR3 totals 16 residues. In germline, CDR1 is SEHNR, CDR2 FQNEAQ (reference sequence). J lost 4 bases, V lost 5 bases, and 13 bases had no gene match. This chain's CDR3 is CASSPKTGQRTYGYTF. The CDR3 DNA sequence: TGTGCCAGCAGCCCTAAGACAGGGCAGCGGACCTATGGCTACACCTTC.

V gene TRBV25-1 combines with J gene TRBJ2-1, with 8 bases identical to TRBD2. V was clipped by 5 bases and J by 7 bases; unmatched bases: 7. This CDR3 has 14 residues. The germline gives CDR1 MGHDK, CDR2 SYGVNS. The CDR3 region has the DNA TGTGCCAGCAGTACCACGGGACTAGGTAATGAGCAGTTCTTC. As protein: CASSTTGLGNEQFF.

The CDR3 DNA reads as TGTGCCAGCAGCTTTAGTGACAGCACTGAAGCTTTCTTT. It translates to CASSFSDSTEAFF. The rearrangement uses TRBV5-4 and TRBJ1-1; possibly TRBD1 for D (5 bases). Trimming took off 2 bases at V and 4 bases at J, with 9 bases between the two ends. There are 13 residues in the CDR3. CDR1 is SGHNT, CDR2 YYREEE, per germline (reference sequence).

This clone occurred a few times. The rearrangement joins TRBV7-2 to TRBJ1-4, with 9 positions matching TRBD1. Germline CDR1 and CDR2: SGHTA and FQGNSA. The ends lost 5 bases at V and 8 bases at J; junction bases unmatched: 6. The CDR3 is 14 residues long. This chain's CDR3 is CASSTTGGFEKLFF. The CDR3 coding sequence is TGTGCCAGCAGCACAACAGGGGGCTTCGAAAAACTGTTTTTT.

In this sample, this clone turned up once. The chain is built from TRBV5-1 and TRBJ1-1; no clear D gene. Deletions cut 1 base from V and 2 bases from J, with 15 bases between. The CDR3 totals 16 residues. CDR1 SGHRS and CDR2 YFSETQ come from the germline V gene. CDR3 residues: CASSLWLAQSNTEAFF. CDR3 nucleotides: TGCGCCAGCAGCTTGTGGTTGGCGCAATCAAACACTGAAGCTTTCTTT.

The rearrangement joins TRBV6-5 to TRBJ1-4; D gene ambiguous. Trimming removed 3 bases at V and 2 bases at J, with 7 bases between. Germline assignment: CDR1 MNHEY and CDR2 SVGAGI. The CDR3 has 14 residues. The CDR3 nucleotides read TGTGCCAGCAGTTATGTACCTACTAATGAAAAACTGTTTTTT. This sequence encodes CASSYVPTNEKLFF.

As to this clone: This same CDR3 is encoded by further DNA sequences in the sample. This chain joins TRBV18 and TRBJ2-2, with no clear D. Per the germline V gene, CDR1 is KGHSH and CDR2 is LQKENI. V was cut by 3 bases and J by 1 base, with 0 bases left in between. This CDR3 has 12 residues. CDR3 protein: CASSPNTGELFF. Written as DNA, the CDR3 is TGTGCCAGCTCACCGAACACCGGGGAGCTGTTTTTT.

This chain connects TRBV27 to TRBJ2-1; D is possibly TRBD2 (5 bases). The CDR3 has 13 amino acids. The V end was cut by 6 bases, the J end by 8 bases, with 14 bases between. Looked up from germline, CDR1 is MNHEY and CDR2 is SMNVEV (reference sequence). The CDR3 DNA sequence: TGTGCCAGCAGCCTTAGGACTGTCGATGAGCAGTTCTTC. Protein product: CASSLRTVDEQFF.

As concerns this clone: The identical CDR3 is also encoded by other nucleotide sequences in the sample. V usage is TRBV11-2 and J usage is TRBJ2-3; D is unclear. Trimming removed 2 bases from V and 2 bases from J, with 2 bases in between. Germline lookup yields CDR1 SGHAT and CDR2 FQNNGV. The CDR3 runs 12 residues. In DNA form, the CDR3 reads TGTGCCAGCAGCTTATCCACAGATACGCAGTATTTT. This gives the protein CASSLSTDTQYF.

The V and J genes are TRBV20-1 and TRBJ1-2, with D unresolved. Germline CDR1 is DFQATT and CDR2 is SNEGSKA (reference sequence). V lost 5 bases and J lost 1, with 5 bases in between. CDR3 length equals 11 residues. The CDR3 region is CSAPDNYGYTF. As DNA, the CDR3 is TGCAGTGCTCCTGATAACTATGGCTACACCTTC.

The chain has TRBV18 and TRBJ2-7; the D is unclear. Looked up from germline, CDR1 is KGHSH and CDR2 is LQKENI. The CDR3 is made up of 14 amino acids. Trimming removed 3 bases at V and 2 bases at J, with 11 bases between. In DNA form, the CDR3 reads TGTGCCAGCTCACCCTCCGTTGGTACCTACGAGCAGTACTTC. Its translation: CASSPSVGTYEQYF.

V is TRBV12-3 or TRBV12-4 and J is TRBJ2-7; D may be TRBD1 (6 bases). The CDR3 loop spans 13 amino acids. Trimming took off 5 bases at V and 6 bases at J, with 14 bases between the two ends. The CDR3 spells CASSPRVGGEQYF. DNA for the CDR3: TGTGCCAGCAGTCCCCGGGTAGGGGGCGAGCAGTACTTC.

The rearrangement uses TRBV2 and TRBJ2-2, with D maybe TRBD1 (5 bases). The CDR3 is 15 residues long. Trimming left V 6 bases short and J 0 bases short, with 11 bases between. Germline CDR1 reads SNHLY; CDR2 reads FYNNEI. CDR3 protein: CASSAQGPNTGELFF. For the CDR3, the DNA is TGTGCCAGCAGCGCCCAGGGTCCGAACACCGGGGAGCTGTTTTTT.

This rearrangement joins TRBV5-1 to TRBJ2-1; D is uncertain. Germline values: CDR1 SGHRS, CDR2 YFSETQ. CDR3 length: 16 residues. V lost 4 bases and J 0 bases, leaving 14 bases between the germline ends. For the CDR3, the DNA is TGCGCCAGCAGCCCCGGTTCTCTTAGCTCCTACAATGAGCAGTTCTTC. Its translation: CASSPGSLSSYNEQFF.

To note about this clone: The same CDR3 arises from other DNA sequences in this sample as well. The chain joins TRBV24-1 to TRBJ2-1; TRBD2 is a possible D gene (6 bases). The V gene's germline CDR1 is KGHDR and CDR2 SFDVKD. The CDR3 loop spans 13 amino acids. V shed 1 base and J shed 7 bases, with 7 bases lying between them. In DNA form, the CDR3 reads TGTGCCACCAGTGATTTTGGGGGGAATGAGCAGTTCTTC. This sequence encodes CATSDFGGNEQFF.

Written as DNA, the CDR3 is TGTGCCTGGGGCGACACCTCCTACGAGCAGTACTTC. Translation gives CAWGDTSYEQYF. The chain carries TRBV30 and TRBJ2-7; D is undetermined. The germline V gene encodes CDR1 GTSNPN and CDR2 SVGIG (reference sequence). V was shortened by 5 bases and J by 0 bases, with 8 bases between the two germline ends. The CDR3 runs 12 residues.

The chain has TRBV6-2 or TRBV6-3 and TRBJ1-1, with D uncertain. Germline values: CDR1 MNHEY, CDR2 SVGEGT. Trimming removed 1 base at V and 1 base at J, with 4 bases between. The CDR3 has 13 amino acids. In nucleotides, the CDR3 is TGTGCCAGCAGTTACTGGAAGAACACTGAAGCTTTCTTT. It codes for CASSYWKNTEAFF.

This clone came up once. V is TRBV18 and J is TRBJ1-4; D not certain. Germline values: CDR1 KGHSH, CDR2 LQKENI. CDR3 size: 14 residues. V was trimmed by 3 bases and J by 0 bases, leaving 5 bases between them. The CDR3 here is CASSPMATNEKLFF. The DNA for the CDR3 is TGTGCCAGCTCACCGATGGCAACTAATGAAAAACTGTTTTTT. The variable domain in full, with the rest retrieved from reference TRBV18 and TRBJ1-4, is NAGVMQNPRHLVRRRGQEARLRCSPMKGHSHVYWYRQLPEEGLKFMVYLQKENIIDESGMPKERFSAEFPKEGPSILRIQQVVRGDSAAYFCASSPMATNEKLFFGSGTQLSVL.